The 3 T cell receptor beta chains below all came from one sample that was sequenced in a study of blood T cells in healthy people across ages. A J-beta primer mix and a sample-barcoded 5' primer were used in a second PCR of roughly 7 to 12 cycles. TCRdb re-analysed the 5' RACE reads in MiXCR, keeping a single row per CDR3 protein. The repertoire holds roughly 860,000 distinct CDR3 sequences, approximately 67% seen once, with about 27% in the top ten. Sequenced material: blood. All receptors derive from a man aged 30-40 years in good health.

Only a few counts were recorded for this clonotype. The chain carries TRBV12-3 or TRBV12-4 and TRBJ2-6; D call uncertain. The CDR3 is 15 residues long. Trimming stripped 5 bases from V and 5 bases from J, with 13 bases between. The CDR3 DNA reads TGTGCCAGCAGTGCGAGCACGCCAAGGGCCAACGTCCTGACTTTC. As protein: CASSASTPRANVLTF.

This clonotype is a singleton in its sample. Written as DNA, the CDR3 is TGCGCCAGCAGCCAAGGTGTTAAAACAGGGTATGAGCAGTTCTTC. This sequence encodes CASSQGVKTGYEQFF. The chain links TRBV4-3 to TRBJ2-1; D is perhaps TRBD1 (6 bases). CDR3 length: 15 residues. Trimming pared 1 base from V and 8 bases from J, leaving 15 bases between. Germline CDR1 is LGHNA and CDR2 is YSLEER.

This clonotype was counted between two and nine times. The CDR3: CASSYNLAGYEQYF. The DNA for the CDR3 is TGTGCCAGCAGTTACAACCTAGCGGGGTACGAGCAGTACTTC. V gene TRBV6-5 combines with J gene TRBJ2-7; 9 nucleotides line up with TRBD2. The CDR3 spans 14 residues. V lost 2 bases to trimming and J lost 4 bases; unmatched junction nucleotides: 3. The V gene's germline CDR1 is MNHEY and CDR2 SVGAGI.